This T cell receptor (beta chain) was documented in a study of cytomegalovirus exposure and HLA in healthy donors. The CDR3 totals 14 residues. CDR1 and CDR2 from the germline V gene are SEHNR and FQNEAQ (reference sequence). The V gene end was trimmed by 1 base and the J gene end by 8 bases; junction bases not matched to a gene: 7. Study-level points and caveats: Cytomegalovirus status was reportedly diagnosed by the classifier with high specificity and sensitivity. In a later analysis, at a false discovery rate of 0.05, fewer than 20,000 TCR beta sequences were associated with HLA alleles. The study reported that TCR beta sequences accurately predicted HLA-A and HLA-B alleles in most subjects.

A word on this clone: The antigen is undetermined.

It was with 60 Vbeta and 13 Jbeta primers that the PCR ran. Here immunoSEQ multiplex PCR was the method, and the copy in TCRdb shows in-frame clones only, minus some. This sample carries about 210,000 clones, over 80% of them seen once, and the ten largest clones take about 6.4%. The specimen sequenced was PBMCs. This clonotype originated in a man in his forties in good health and CMV-seropositive. The chain combines TRBV7-9 with TRBJ1-2, with 7 nucleotides matching TRBD1. DNA of the CDR3: TGTGCCAGCAGCTTAGTCCTCGACAGGGAAGGCTACACCTTC. Protein product: CASSLVLDREGYTF.